This T cell receptor beta chain was obtained from a study of T cells in Graves' hyperthyroidism and ophthalmopathy. RNA transcripts provided the source from which TCR beta CDR3 regions were amplified. HTBI primers drove first-round RT-PCR of the TCR CDR3. TCRdb re-called the multiplex PCR reads with MiXCR, one entry per CDR3 protein. The data hold over 500,000 distinct CDR3 sequences, with approximately 48% observed a single time. This clonotype turned up a few times. Its antigen is unidentified. Study-wide points: The model made its ophthalmopathy prediction, and onset followed a median approximately 6 months later. Blood also contained most expanded thyroid clonotypes above 0.001. From stable hyperthyroidism, ophthalmopathy was separated by a 13 V-J model.

The germline CDR1 and CDR2 sequences are SNHLY and FYNNEI. The J segment lost 8 bases and the V segment lost 2 bases, leaving 5 bases of the junction unmatched. CDR3 length: 13 residues. What was sequenced was peripheral blood or thyroid tissue (not recorded which). The chain has TRBV2 and TRBJ1-2; 7 nucleotides agree with TRBD1. This TCR derives from an adult woman with Graves' disease, either hyperthyroidism or ophthalmopathy (not recorded which). CDR3 DNA sequence: TGTGCCAGCAGTGAACAGGGGGGTGACGGCTACACCTTC. Translation gives CASSEQGGDGYTF.